The T cell receptor beta chain under discussion was sequenced for a study of blood T cell repertoires in COVID-19. Study overall: The origin of the acute and convalescent COVID-19 samples was the United States, Italy and Spain.

Participants were aged roughly 18 to 90 years from some 24 US areas. Either two negative PCRs, clearance, or symptom resolution qualified Cohort 3 donors as recovered. Using immunoSEQ multiplex PCR, the repertoire was profiled, and TCRdb retains in-frame clones only, with some absent. In the table there are more than 300,000 clones, more than 75% of which are singletons. Germline-derived CDR1 and CDR2 are MNHEY and SMNVEV (reference sequence). CDR3 length: 15 amino acids. Losses at the gene ends were 5 bases for V and 1 base for J; bases not matched to a gene: 3. Sequencing input: PBMCs or T cells enriched from blood (not recorded which). The sequence derives from a woman aged 18-35 years who had recovered from COVID-19. The chain combines TRBV27 with TRBJ1-5; 9 bases are shared with TRBD1. CDR3 amino acids: CASSADRGSNQPQHF. The CDR3 nucleotides are TGTGCCAGCAGTGCGGACAGGGGAAGCAATCAGCCCCAGCATTTT.